This TCR beta chain was captured in a study of molecular identifiers for immune sequencing clone quantification. Study-wide points: Spiked TCR RNA from one Jurkat cell reportedly showed up when mixed among 950,000 to 1,000,000 naive cells.

TCRdb re-derived calls from the PCR reads in MiXCR, one entry per CDR3 protein. This sample has about 640,000 distinct CDR3 sequences, with just under 20% found just once. This clonotype has a count of ten or more. As yet, its antigen is unknown. CDR3 length: 16 amino acids. Trimming removed 8 bases from V and 5 bases from J, with 23 bases in between. Libraries of naive CD8 cells were prepared from around 18,000 to 910,000 sorted cells using 10%, 30% or 50% RNA. For naive CD8 T cells, sorting used the CD8+CD4-CCR7+CD45RA+ phenotype. The chain uses TRBV12-3 or TRBV12-4 and TRBJ2-3; a possible D gene is TRBD2 (6 bases). Sequencing was carried out using naive CD8+ T cells from blood, with Jurkat cell RNA spiked in. Specified subset: FACS-sorted CD8+CD4-CCR7+CD45RA+ naive T cells. This clonotype originated in a human donor in good health. Some libraries in this study had Jurkat cell RNA spiked in. CDR3 amino acids: CASSEPGGTEGDTQYF. The CDR3 region has the DNA TGTGCCAGCTCGGAACCTGGCGGGACGGAGGGAGATACGCAGTATTTT.